What follows are 6 T cell receptor beta chains derived from one specimen sequenced in a study of regulatory T cells in long-lasting Graves disease. Time point: newly diagnosed GD, antithyroid drugs for less than 3 months. There was RNA extracted from PBMCs, and the TCR library was made from it. Assembly of TCR beta libraries relied on iRepertoire HTBI primers together with Arm-PCR of CDR3 regions. TCRdb redid the calling of the multiplex PCR reads with MiXCR, one entry per CDR3 protein. This table holds 420,000 or so distinct CDR3 sequences, roughly 15% found once. This sample also appeared in a second study, on T cells in Graves' hyperthyroidism and ophthalmopathy.

Sample: peripheral blood mononuclear cells (PBMCs), taken at new diagnosis, from a patient treated with antithyroid drugs. These receptors all come from a woman between 18 and 29 years old with Graves disease.

The CDR3 sequence: CASSPQQGPQETQYF. The CDR3 region has the DNA TGCGCCAGCAGCCCTCAACAGGGGCCACAAGAGACCCAGTACTTC. The V gene is TRBV5-1, the J gene TRBJ2-5, with 7 positions matching TRBD1. Germline V lookup: CDR1 SGHRS, CDR2 YFSETQ. The CDR3 is 15 amino acids. With 4 bases clipped from V and 2 bases from J, the junction kept 8 bases outside the gene matches.

This sequence joins TRBV19 and TRBJ2-7; no definite D call. The CDR3 has 15 amino acids. Germline loops: CDR1 LNHDA, CDR2 SQIVND (reference sequence). Deletions cut 3 bases from V and 3 bases from J, with 15 bases between. CDR3 nucleotides: TGTGCCAGTAGTATCCGAGCCTGGAACCACTACGAGCAGTACTTC. This codes for CASSIRAWNHYEQYF.

This clonotype was counted many times. This chain joins TRBV5-1 and TRBJ2-3; no clear D. CDR3 length: 13 residues. V was pared by 0 bases and J by 3 bases, with 5 bases between. Germline-derived CDR1 and CDR2 are SGHRS and YFSETQ. The CDR3 nucleotides read TGCGCCAGCAGCTTGGACGGTACAGATACGCAGTATTTT. Translation: CASSLDGTDTQYF.

The sample holds many counts of this clonotype. The chain combines TRBV2 with TRBJ1-2; D is perhaps TRBD1 (6 bases). The germline V gene has CDR1 SNHLY and CDR2 FYNNEI. V was pared by 2 bases and J by 3 bases, with 16 bases between. CDR3 size: 16 residues. The CDR3 loop is CASSETGGGADYGYTF. The CDR3 DNA is TGTGCCAGCAGTGAAACCGGGGGGGGCGCTGACTATGGCTACACCTTC.

This clonotype was recorded many times. This chain connects TRBV27 to TRBJ2-1; 10 nucleotides line up with TRBD2. This CDR3 spans 18 amino acids. The V segment lost 5 bases and the J segment 10 bases; nucleotides outside the gene matches: 20. Looked up from germline, CDR1 is MNHEY and CDR2 is SMNVEV (reference sequence). In nucleotides, the CDR3 is TGTGCCAGCAGTCGGGACCGTCGACTAGCGGGTCCGTCGTGGGAGCAGTTCTTC. Translated, it gives CASSRDRRLAGPSWEQFF.

This clonotype has ten or more counts. The genes are TRBV7-3 and TRBJ1-5; D is possibly TRBD1 (5 bases). Trimming took off 5 bases at V and 0 bases at J, with 14 bases between the two ends. This CDR3 spans 16 amino acids. Germline-derived CDR1 and CDR2 are SGHTA and FQGTGA. CDR3 protein: CASSPPTDGSNQPQHF. CDR3 bases: TGTGCCAGCAGCCCACCGACAGACGGTAGCAATCAGCCCCAGCATTTT.